This TCR beta chain was recorded in a study of T cell responses to AZD1222 COVID-19 vaccine. Study-level results: Nearly half of spike-specific TCRs reportedly target unmutated variant regions. Recipients of AZD1222 seropositive at baseline numbered only 6 or 7. Samples come after the peak T cell response, not at day 14.

Generated by immunoSEQ multiplex PCR, the TCRdb table keeps only in-frame clones and is missing some. The sample records around 140,000 clones, roughly nine tenths being singletons. Trimming cost V 2 bases and J 0 bases, with 8 bases left between them. Germline V gene lookup returns CDR1 SGHTA and CDR2 FQGNSA. CDR3 size: 15 residues. Details on this clone: Its target is not known.

This TCR was recovered from an adult who received the MenACWY meningococcal vaccine as a control. The genes are TRBV7-2 and TRBJ1-5; no reliable D call. The material was peripheral blood, obtained 28 days after the second dose of the MenACWY control vaccine. CDR3 protein: CASSLNGISNQPQHF. The DNA for the CDR3 is TGTGCCAGCAGCTTAAACGGGATTAGCAATCAGCCCCAGCATTTT.